This T cell receptor beta chain is from a study of blood T cell repertoires in COVID-19. Whole-study context: Some COVID-19 samples were acute and others convalescent; all came from the United States, Italy and Spain. The cDNA or gDNA used as material had been derived from T cells, B-cell-depleted T cells, or PBMCs.

The trim removed 9 bases at V and 8 bases at J, leaving 7 bases unmatched. Germline V gene data show CDR1 as LNHDA and CDR2 as SQIVND (reference sequence). The CDR3 spans 14 residues. As processed by the authors: Amplified reference gene primers provided the basis for estimating nucleated cell counts. Sequenced by immunoSEQ multiplex PCR; TCRdb stores in-frame clones only, minus some. V, J and clone size are those of that table, while D and trimming were read from the DNA. In the table there are more than 90,000 clones, around 85% of which are singletons. The material sequenced was peripheral blood. This clonotype was obtained from a human donor in a cohort sampled during active COVID-19. The genes are TRBV19 and TRBJ1-4, with 12 bases that match TRBD1. The CDR3: CASRVGTGGEKLFF. The CDR3 nucleotides are TGTGCCAGCCGCGTGGGGACAGGGGGCGAAAAACTGTTTTTT. The full variable domain, with the rest looked up from reference TRBV19 and TRBJ1-4, is DGGITQSPKYLFRKEGQNVTLSCEQNLNHDAMYWYRQDPGQGLRLIYYSQIVNDFQKGDIAEGYSVSREKKESFPLTVTSAQKNPTAFYLCASRVGTGGEKLFFGSGTQLSVL.